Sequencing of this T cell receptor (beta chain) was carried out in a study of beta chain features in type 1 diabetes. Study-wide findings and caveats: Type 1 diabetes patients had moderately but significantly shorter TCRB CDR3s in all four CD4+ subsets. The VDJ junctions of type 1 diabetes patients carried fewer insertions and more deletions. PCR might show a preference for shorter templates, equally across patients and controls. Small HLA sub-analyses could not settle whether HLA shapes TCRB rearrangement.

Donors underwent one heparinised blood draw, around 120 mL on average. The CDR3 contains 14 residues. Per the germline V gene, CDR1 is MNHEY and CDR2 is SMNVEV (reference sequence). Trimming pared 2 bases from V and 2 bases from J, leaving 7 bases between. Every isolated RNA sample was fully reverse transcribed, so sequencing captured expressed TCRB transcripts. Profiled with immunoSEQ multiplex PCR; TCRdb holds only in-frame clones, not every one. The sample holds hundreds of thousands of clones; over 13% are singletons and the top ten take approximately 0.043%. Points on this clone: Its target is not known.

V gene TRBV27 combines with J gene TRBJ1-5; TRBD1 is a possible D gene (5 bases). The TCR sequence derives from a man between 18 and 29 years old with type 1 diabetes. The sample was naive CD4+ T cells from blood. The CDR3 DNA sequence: TGTGCCAGCAGTTTAATCAGGGGCAATCAGCCCCAGCATTTT. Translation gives CASSLIRGNQPQHF.